This T cell receptor beta chain stems from a study of preoperative IRX-2 immunotherapy in early breast cancer. Treatment here: preoperative locoregional IRX-2 cytokine immunotherapy. Preoperative locoregional IRX-2 cytokine immunotherapy was tested in the phase Ib source study. The germline V gene encodes CDR1 LNHDA and CDR2 SQIVND (reference sequence). This CDR3 is 15 amino acids long. The junction had 11 bases not matched to a gene; V was cut back by 9 bases and J by 4 bases. Profiled with immunoSEQ multiplex PCR; TCRdb holds only in-frame clones, not every one. The sample holds about 19,000 clones, just under 85% seen once.

This TCR derives from a human donor with breast cancer. The sequenced sample was lymph node tissue, obtained after IRX-2 immunotherapy. The chain recombines TRBV19 with TRBJ2-2, with TRBD2 identical over 7 bases. The CDR3 coding sequence is TGTGCCAGCTTCCCCGGGACTATCATCACCGGGGAGCTGTTTTTT. As protein: CASFPGTIITGELFF.